The next 8 T cell receptor beta chains were all read from a single sample in a study of blood T cell repertoires in COVID-19. This table comes from immunoSEQ multiplex PCR, and its TCRdb copy is limited to in-frame clones, with some not included. The sample includes 61,000 or so clones, around nine tenths of them seen just once. Sequenced: peripheral blood. All receptors derive from a woman in her fifties or sixties with active or convalescent COVID-19.

The DNA for the CDR3 is TGTGCCAGCAGTTCTATAAACTCCTACAATGAGCAGTTCTTC. It codes for CASSSINSYNEQFF. The chain uses TRBV27 and TRBJ2-1, with unresolved D. Germline assignment: CDR1 MNHEY and CDR2 SMNVEV (reference sequence). The CDR3 covers 14 residues. Trimming removed 4 bases at V and 0 bases at J, with 7 bases between.

This clone was seen just once. The chain links TRBV6-6 to TRBJ1-2; 7 bases align to TRBD1. The CDR3 loop spans 15 amino acids. Trimming removed 4 bases from V and 6 bases from J; junction bases left unmatched: 11. Per the germline V gene, CDR1 is MNHNY and CDR2 is SVGAGI (reference sequence). DNA of the CDR3: TGTGCCAGCAGTTCCAGGGGGGCCTATTTTGATGGCTACACCTTC. This codes for CASSSRGAYFDGYTF.

The chain has TRBV19 and TRBJ1-6; maybe TRBD1 (5 bases). V was shortened by 5 bases and J by 10 bases, with 15 bases between the two germline ends. Per germline, CDR1 LNHDA and CDR2 SQIVND (reference sequence). This CDR3 comprises 14 residues. The DNA for the CDR3 is TGTGCCAGTAGTCTGACGGGGGAAACATCACCCCTCCACTTT. This translates into CASSLTGETSPLHF. Variable domain in full (rest from reference TRBV19 and TRBJ1-6): DGGITQSPKYLFRKEGQNVTLSCEQNLNHDAMYWYRQDPGQGLRLIYYSQIVNDFQKGDIAEGYSVSREKKESFPLTVTSAQKNPTAFYLCASSLTGETSPLHFGNGTRLTVT.

The V and J genes are TRBV9 and TRBJ2-6; TRBD2 matches at 12 bases. V was pared by 2 bases and J by 0 bases, with 9 bases of the junction left unmatched. The CDR3 sequence is 20 residues long. The germline V gene has CDR1 SGDLS and CDR2 YYNGEE. The CDR3 loop is CASSVATSGRPSSGANVLTF. The CDR3 nucleotides read TGTGCCAGCAGCGTGGCGACTAGCGGGAGACCGAGCTCTGGGGCCAACGTCCTGACTTTC.

The rearrangement links TRBV4-2 to TRBJ1-2; D gene unclear. Germline V CDR1 and CDR2: LGHNA, YNFKEQ. V dropped 1 base and J dropped 5 bases, with 14 bases sitting between them. The CDR3 spans 15 residues. The CDR3 DNA is TGTGCCAGCAGCCAAGGATTAGCGGACGGGTATGGCTACACCTTC. Protein sequence: CASSQGLADGYGYTF.

This clone is a singleton in its sample. The rearrangement joins TRBV7-9 to TRBJ2-7; D is undetermined. The CDR3 loop spans 15 amino acids. CDR1 and CDR2 (germline): SEHNR, FQNEAQ (reference sequence). V was clipped by 2 bases and J by 6 bases, with 17 bases between them. The CDR3 coding sequence is TGTGCCAGCAGCTTAAACGCAGAACCCTCGGGCGAGCAGTACTTC. It specifies CASSLNAEPSGEQYF. Complete variable domain (other parts from reference TRBV7-9 and TRBJ2-7): DTGVSQNPRHKITKRGQNVTFRCDPISEHNRLYWYRQTLGQGPEFLTYFQNEAQLEKSRLLSDRFSAERPKGSFSTLEIQRTEQGDSAMYLCASSLNAEPSGEQYFGPGTRLTVT.

This chain links TRBV5-1 with TRBJ1-1; tentative D call: TRBD1 (5 bases). V was trimmed by 3 bases and J by 0 bases, leaving 9 bases between them. Germline CDR1 reads SGHRS; CDR2 reads YFSETQ. This CDR3 spans 14 amino acids. The CDR3 is CASSSGAVNTEAFF. DNA for the CDR3: TGCGCCAGCAGCTCTGGGGCCGTGAACACTGAAGCTTTCTTT.

The V gene is TRBV19, the J gene TRBJ1-3, with D tentatively TRBD1 (5 bases). V was shortened by 6 bases and J by 0 bases, with 15 bases between the two germline ends. Per the germline V gene, CDR1 is LNHDA and CDR2 is SQIVND (reference sequence). The CDR3 extends over 16 amino acids. The CDR3 DNA sequence: TGTGCCAGTAGCCGATCCCCTGACAGCTCTGGAAACACCATATATTTT. Protein: CASSRSPDSSGNTIYF.